This T cell receptor beta chain was observed in a study of cytomegalovirus exposure and HLA in healthy donors. Study background: Unique TCRs from HLA-typed donors, about 85 million of them, were held in an early data release.

A remark on this clone: Its antigen is currently unknown.

Primers included in the PCR were 60 Vbeta and 13 Jbeta primers. Assay used: immunoSEQ multiplex PCR; TCRdb lists only in-frame clones, some missing. Counted here are some 110,000 clones, 74% occurring once; the ten biggest clones make up 11%. Study-level findings and limits: In presence/absence analyses, roughly uniform sequencing depth across donors was assumed. Within an earlier analysis, most TCR beta V segments proved productive either about 87% or about 30% of the time.

The receptor comes from a woman in her fifties or sixties in good health and CMV-seropositive. Material for sequencing was PBMCs.

CDR3 coding DNA: TGTGCCAGCAGGGGGCTAAGCTCCTACAATGAGCAGTTCTTC. Translating it yields CASRGLSSYNEQFF. The chain joins TRBV2 to TRBJ2-1; a weak D match, TRBD1 (5 bases). This CDR3 has 14 amino acids. Germline loops: CDR1 SNHLY, CDR2 FYNNEI. V lost 6 bases and J lost 0, with 9 bases in between.